The T cell receptor beta chain described here comes from a study of patients and donors after allogeneic stem cell transplantation. MiXCR, applied by TCRdb to the RT-PCR reads, yields one record per CDR3 protein. This sample carries tens of thousands of distinct CDR3 sequences, around 5% of them seen once, and the ten largest clones take 2% to 3%. CDR3 length: 21 residues. Per the germline V gene, CDR1 is SGHTA and CDR2 is FQGTGA. With V trimmed by 1 base and J by 1 base, 18 bases remained unmatched. This clonotype was observed at least ten times. This sequence was found in a human donor who was either an allogeneic HSCT recipient or a stem cell or donor lymphocyte infusion donor (not recorded which). It is not recorded whose cells these are; they may come from a transplant donor. Sequences were obtained from blood, either unsorted or a sorted T cell fraction (not recorded which). The chain couples TRBV7-3 to TRBJ2-3, with TRBD2 identical over 9 bases. CDR3 protein: CASSLRPWGASGNKGTDTQYF. The CDR3 nucleotides read TGTGCCAGCAGCTTAAGGCCATGGGGGGCTAGCGGGAATAAGGGCACAGATACGCAGTATTTT.